One sample yielded the 23 T cell receptor beta chains listed below, sequenced in a study of cytomegalovirus exposure and HLA in healthy donors. Assay used: immunoSEQ multiplex PCR; TCRdb lists only in-frame clones, some missing. The sample shows tens of thousands of clones, 96% of them seen only once. The sequenced sample was PBMCs. These receptors all stem from a man aged 18-30 years in good health and CMV-seronegative.

The rearrangement links TRBV25-1 to TRBJ2-5; 7 nucleotides align to TRBD2. This CDR3 contains 14 residues. Germline CDR1 reads MGHDK; CDR2 reads SYGVNS. V gave up 6 bases and J gave up 3 bases; unmatched junction bases: 7. The CDR3 here is CASRGGTGKETQYF. CDR3 nucleotide sequence: TGTGCCAGCAGGGGAGGGACGGGGAAAGAGACCCAGTACTTC.

The chain is built from TRBV30 and TRBJ2-4, with D unresolved. V was cut by 2 bases and J by 0 bases, with 17 bases left in between. The CDR3 is 17 amino acids. Germline V gene lookup returns CDR1 GTSNPN and CDR2 SVGIG (reference sequence). CDR3 sequence reads: CAWSISMGLGAKNIQYF. In nucleotides, the CDR3 is TGTGCCTGGAGTATTTCAATGGGCCTGGGAGCCAAAAACATTCAGTACTTC.

J is TRBJ2-1 and V is TRBV9; possibly TRBD2 for D (7 bases). Germline CDR1 is SGDLS and CDR2 is YYNGEE. V lost 1 base and J 10 bases, leaving 12 bases between the germline ends. This CDR3 is built from 13 residues. The CDR3 DNA follows: TGTGCCAGCAGCGTAACTGGCGGGGGCGAGCAGTTCTTC. It yields the protein CASSVTGGGEQFF.

The chain is built from TRBV6-5 and TRBJ2-5; D gene uncertain. V lost 5 bases to trimming and J lost 6 bases, with 10 bases between them. CDR1 is MNHEY, CDR2 SVGAGI, per germline. The CDR3 has 12 amino acids. The DNA of the CDR3 is TGTGCCAGCAGTACAGACCACAAGACCCAGTACTTC. Its translation: CASSTDHKTQYF.

The chain joins TRBV2 to TRBJ1-2; 7 nucleotides align to TRBD1. The trim removed 7 bases at V and 8 bases at J, leaving 13 bases unmatched. Germline assignment: CDR1 SNHLY and CDR2 FYNNEI. The CDR3 runs to 14 residues. CDR3 DNA sequence: TGTGCCAGCACCGACCGGGAGAGGGGGCGCGGCTACACCTTC. Translating gives CASTDRERGRGYTF.

This chain links TRBV9 with TRBJ2-7, with 11 positions matching TRBD2. V shed 4 bases and J 3 bases; nucleotides not matched to a gene: 6. Germline CDR1 is SGDLS and CDR2 is YYNGEE. The CDR3 has 15 residues. CDR3 sequence: CASSPGLAEYYEQYF. Here the CDR3 DNA reads TGTGCCAGCAGCCCGGGACTAGCGGAATACTACGAGCAGTACTTC.

The CDR3 is CASSQGGGSMNTEAFF. The CDR3 nucleotides are TGTGCCAGCAGCCAAGGGGGGGGGTCTATGAACACTGAAGCTTTCTTT. The chain uses TRBV4-2 and TRBJ1-1; a possible D gene is TRBD1 (5 bases). The CDR3 covers 16 residues. V dropped 1 base and J dropped 0 bases, with 12 bases sitting between them. CDR1 LGHNA and CDR2 YNFKEQ come from the germline V gene.

This sequence joins TRBV28 and TRBJ2-5; no definite D call. Looked up from germline, CDR1 is MDHEN and CDR2 is SYDVKM. CDR3 size: 13 residues. V gave up 2 bases and J gave up 5 bases, with 9 bases separating them. The CDR3 is CASSLLFGETQYF. The CDR3 coding sequence is TGTGCCAGCAGTTTACTGTTCGGGGAGACCCAGTACTTC.

The chain combines TRBV11-2 with TRBJ2-7; possibly TRBD1 for D (6 bases). Trimming left V 3 bases short and J 6 bases short, with 12 bases between. The germline V gene encodes CDR1 SGHAT and CDR2 FQNNGV. CDR3 size: 13 residues. The CDR3 DNA follows: TGTGCCAGCAGCTTCACAGGGTCGCGCGAGCAGTACTTC. Translated: CASSFTGSREQYF. Full variable domain (missing parts from reference TRBV11-2 and TRBJ2-7): EAGVAQSPRYKIIEKRQSVAFWCNPISGHATLYWYQQILGQGPKLLIQFQNNGVVDDSQLPKDRFSAERLKGVDSTLKIQPAKLEDSAVYLCASSFTGSREQYFGPGTRLTVT.

This clone was found once. The genes are TRBV28 and TRBJ2-5; 8 nucleotides agree with TRBD2. V lost 5 bases to trimming and J lost 2 bases; unmatched junction nucleotides: 7. Germline assignment: CDR1 MDHEN and CDR2 SYDVKM. The CDR3 totals 15 residues. The CDR3 nucleotides are TGTGCCAGCAGTCCCCAATCTAGCGGGCAAGAGACCCAGTACTTC. Its protein is CASSPQSSGQETQYF.

The chain uses TRBV27 and TRBJ2-7; D perhaps matches TRBD1 (6 bases). Looked up from germline, CDR1 is MNHEY and CDR2 is SMNVEV (reference sequence). V gave up 4 bases and J gave up 6 bases, with 13 bases separating them. The CDR3 has 13 residues. The CDR3 region is CASSSGQMLEQYF. DNA of the CDR3: TGTGCCAGCAGTTCTGGACAGATGCTCGAGCAGTACTTC.

The chain uses TRBV11-2 and TRBJ2-2; the match to TRBD2 covers 9 bases. The germline CDR1 and CDR2 sequences are SGHAT and FQNNGV. After removal of 0 bases from V and 13 bases from J, the junction contained 6 bases not matched to a gene. The CDR3 runs 14 residues. CDR3 loop: CASSLDVVAGALFF. The DNA for the CDR3 is TGTGCCAGCAGCTTAGATGTGGTAGCGGGAGCGCTGTTTTTT.

The gene calls are TRBV28 and TRBJ1-2; D possibly corresponds to TRBD1 (6 bases). Trimming left V 4 bases short and J 0 bases short, with 12 bases between. CDR1 is MDHEN and CDR2 is SYDVKM in the germline V gene. The CDR3 runs to 15 residues. The CDR3 is CASSSPGVANYGYTF. CDR3 nucleotides: TGTGCCAGCAGTTCGCCAGGGGTAGCTAACTATGGCTACACCTTC.

V usage is TRBV10-3 and J usage is TRBJ1-4; 7 nucleotides match TRBD1. V trimming: 3 bases; J trimming: 5 bases; junction bases outside the gene matches: 3. CDR3 length equals 14 residues. Germline CDR1 is ENHRY and CDR2 is SYGVKD. This CDR3 is CAISDQGGNEKLFF. CDR3 bases: TGTGCCATCAGTGACCAGGGGGGAAATGAAAAACTGTTTTTT.

The chain recombines TRBV18 with TRBJ2-6, with 7 bases that match TRBD1. Germline CDR1 and CDR2: KGHSH and LQKENI. The J segment lost 2 bases and the V segment lost 2 bases, leaving 6 bases of the junction unmatched. CDR3 length: 17 residues. CDR3 in amino acids: CASSPSSGQTGANVLTF. The DNA of the CDR3 is TGTGCCAGCTCACCATCCTCGGGACAGACTGGGGCCAACGTCCTGACTTTC. The full variable domain, with the rest looked up from reference TRBV18 and TRBJ2-6, is NAGVMQNPRHLVRRRGQEARLRCSPMKGHSHVYWYRQLPEEGLKFMVYLQKENIIDESGMPKERFSAEFPKEGPSILRIQQVVRGDSAAYFCASSPSSGQTGANVLTFGAGSRLTVL.

The chain carries TRBV29-1 and TRBJ2-1; D gene unclear. There are 12 residues in the CDR3. The germline V gene encodes CDR1 SQVTM and CDR2 ANQGSEA. Trimming took 6 bases from V and 5 from J, leaving 11 bases between them. The CDR3 loop is CSVMVNNNEQFF. The CDR3 nucleotides are TGCAGCGTCATGGTCAACAACAATGAGCAGTTCTTC.

CDR3 loop: CASSLATDWTQYF. The CDR3 nucleotides read TGTGCCAGCAGCTTAGCGACCGACTGGACCCAGTACTTC. The chain couples TRBV7-2 to TRBJ2-5; D uncertain. Trimming shortened V by 0 bases and J by 7 bases, and 9 bases separated the two germline ends. Looked up from germline, CDR1 is SGHTA and CDR2 is FQGNSA. This CDR3 contains 13 residues.

The chain links TRBV18 to TRBJ2-5, with 9 bases identical to TRBD1. The CDR3 totals 15 residues. Germline V gene data show CDR1 as KGHSH and CDR2 as LQKENI. V lost 3 bases, J lost 5 bases, and 7 bases stayed unmatched. The CDR3 loop reads CASSPGQGVSETQYF. The CDR3 DNA follows: TGTGCCAGCTCACCGGGACAGGGTGTGTCGGAGACCCAGTACTTC.

V usage is TRBV27 and J usage is TRBJ2-1; TRBD2 is a possible D gene (6 bases). The CDR3 extends over 16 amino acids. Deletions cut 3 bases from V and 1 base from J, with 13 bases between. CDR1 MNHEY and CDR2 SMNVEV come from the germline V gene (reference sequence). CDR3 DNA: TGTGCCAGCAGTTTGGTGGGACTGGATTCCTACAATGAGCAGTTCTTC. Its translation is CASSLVGLDSYNEQFF.

V usage is TRBV6-5 and J usage is TRBJ2-2; D gene ambiguous. Germline assignment: CDR1 MNHEY and CDR2 SVGAGI. The V gene lost 5 bases and the J gene lost 5 bases, with 9 bases spanning the gap. This CDR3 has 13 amino acids. Here the CDR3 reads CASSPYRTGELFF. In nucleotides, the CDR3 is TGTGCCAGCAGTCCTTACCGGACCGGGGAGCTGTTTTTT.

This clone was observed once. J is TRBJ2-1 and V is TRBV30; a weak D match, TRBD2 (6 bases). Trimming removed 0 bases at V and 7 bases at J, with 16 bases between. Germline loops: CDR1 GTSNPN, CDR2 SVGIG (reference sequence). There are 15 residues in the CDR3. The CDR3 DNA follows: TGTGCCTGGAGTGTGGAATTGGGACTTCTTAATGAGCAGTTCTTC. Encoded protein: CAWSVELGLLNEQFF.

This chain connects TRBV19 to TRBJ2-3; 7 bases line up with TRBD1. The CDR3 loop spans 12 amino acids. Germline CDR1 reads LNHDA; CDR2 reads SQIVND (reference sequence). With V trimmed by 5 bases and J by 5 bases, 1 base remained unmatched. The chain's CDR3 is CASSPGGDTQYF. The CDR3, as DNA: TGTGCCAGTAGTCCAGGGGGAGATACGCAGTATTTT. The full variable domain, in which reference TRBV19 and TRBJ2-3 provide the parts outside the CDR3, is DGGITQSPKYLFRKEGQNVTLSCEQNLNHDAMYWYRQDPGQGLRLIYYSQIVNDFQKGDIAEGYSVSREKKESFPLTVTSAQKNPTAFYLCASSPGGDTQYFGPGTRLTVL.

This chain links TRBV6-5 with TRBJ2-7; 12 bases line up with TRBD1. The junction had 4 bases not matched to a gene; V was cut back by 6 bases and J by 4 bases. The length of the CDR3 is 14 residues. Germline loops: CDR1 MNHEY, CDR2 SVGAGI. CDR3 DNA: TGTGCCAGCAGGGGGACAGGGGGCTTATACGAGCAGTACTTC. Residues: CASRGTGGLYEQYF.